This TCR beta chain originates from a study of blood T cell repertoires in COVID-19. Whole-study context: Collection of acute and convalescent COVID-19 samples took place in the United States, Italy and Spain. PBMCs, B-cell-depleted T cells, or T cells provided the cDNA or gDNA that made up the material.

Germline V lookup: CDR1 SGHNT, CDR2 YYREEE (reference sequence). The junction had 11 bases not matched to a gene; V was cut back by 3 bases and J by 5 bases. This CDR3 region has 15 residues. Under the authors' procedure: By means of reference gene primer amplification, nucleated cell counts were estimated. The assay was immunoSEQ multiplex PCR, and TCRdb's table has in-frame clones only and misses some. V and J calls and clone size are copied from that table; D and trimming were computed from the DNA. The table has 120,000 or so clones, 65% to 85% seen once. V usage is TRBV5-4 and J usage is TRBJ2-7; 7 bases fit TRBD1. The sequenced material came from peripheral blood. The receptor comes from an older man with active or convalescent COVID-19. Written as DNA, the CDR3 is TGTGCCAGCAGCTCCACAGGGGCCTCGTTCCACGAGCAGTACTTC. It yields the protein CASSSTGASFHEQYF.